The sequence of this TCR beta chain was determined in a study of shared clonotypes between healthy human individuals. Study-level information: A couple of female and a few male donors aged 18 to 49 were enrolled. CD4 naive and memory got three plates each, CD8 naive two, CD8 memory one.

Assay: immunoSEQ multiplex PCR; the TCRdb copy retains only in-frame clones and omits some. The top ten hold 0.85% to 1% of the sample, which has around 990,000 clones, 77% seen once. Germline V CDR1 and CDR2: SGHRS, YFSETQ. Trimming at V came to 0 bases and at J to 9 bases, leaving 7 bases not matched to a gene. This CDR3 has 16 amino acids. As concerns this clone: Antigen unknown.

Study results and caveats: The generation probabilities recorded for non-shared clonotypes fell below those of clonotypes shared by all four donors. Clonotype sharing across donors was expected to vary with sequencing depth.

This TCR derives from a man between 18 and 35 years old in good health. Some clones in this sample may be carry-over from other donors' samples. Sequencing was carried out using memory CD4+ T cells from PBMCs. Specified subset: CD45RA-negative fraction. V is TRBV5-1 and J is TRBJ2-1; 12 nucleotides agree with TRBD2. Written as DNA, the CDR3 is TGCGCCAGCAGCTTGGAACTAGCGGGAGGAAGGGGTGAGCAGTTCTTC. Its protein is CASSLELAGGRGEQFF. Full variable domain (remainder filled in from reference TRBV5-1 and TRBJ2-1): KAGVTQTPRYLIKTRGQQVTLSCSPISGHRSVSWYQQTPGQGLQFLFEYFSETQRNKGNFPGRFSGRQFSNSRSEMNVSTLELGDSALYLCASSLELAGGRGEQFFGPGTRLTVL.